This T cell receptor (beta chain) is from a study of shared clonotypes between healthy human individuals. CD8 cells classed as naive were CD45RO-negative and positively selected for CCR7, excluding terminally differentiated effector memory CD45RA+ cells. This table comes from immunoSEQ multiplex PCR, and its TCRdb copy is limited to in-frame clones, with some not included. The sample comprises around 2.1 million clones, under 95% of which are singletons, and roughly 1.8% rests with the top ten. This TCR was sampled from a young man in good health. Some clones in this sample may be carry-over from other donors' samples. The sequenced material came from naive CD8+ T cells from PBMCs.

The CDR3 spells CASSEGTGKTYEQYF. The CDR3 DNA sequence: TGTGCCAGCAGTGAAGGGACAGGAAAAACCTACGAGCAGTACTTC. This rearrangement joins TRBV25-1 to TRBJ2-7, with TRBD1 matching 8 bases. Germline V lookup: CDR1 MGHDK, CDR2 SYGVNS. The V and J ends lost 2 bases and 2 bases, in that order; junction bases with no gene match: 5. This CDR3 region has 15 residues.